The 24 T cell receptor beta chains listed next were all sequenced from one sample in a study of cytomegalovirus exposure and HLA in healthy donors. PCR used 60 Vbeta primers and 13 Jbeta primers. The table came from immunoSEQ multiplex PCR; TCRdb's copy has only in-frame clones and leaves some out. The data hold about 160,000 clones, with around 80% observed a single time. Sequences were obtained from PBMCs. The receptors come from a man between 18 and 29 years old in good health and CMV-seropositive.

The V call is TRBV7-8, the J call TRBJ2-7; 9 nucleotides match TRBD1. The germline V gene has CDR1 SGHVS and CDR2 FQNEAQ. V lost 4 bases to trimming and J lost 1 base; unmatched junction nucleotides: 5. The CDR3 totals 15 residues. CDR3 region: CASSSDRGASYEQYF. Here the CDR3 DNA reads TGTGCCAGCAGCTCCGACAGGGGGGCATCCTACGAGCAGTACTTC.

This clone turned up a few times. The chain carries TRBV19 and TRBJ1-2; D may be TRBD1 (5 bases). This CDR3 has 13 residues. V was clipped by 7 bases and J by 7 bases, with 16 bases between them. Looked up from germline, CDR1 is LNHDA and CDR2 is SQIVND (reference sequence). The CDR3, as DNA: TGTGCCAGTATAAATATCGGCGGGGGTGGCTACACCTTC. Translating it yields CASINIGGGGYTF. The entire variable domain, with the rest obtained from reference TRBV19 and TRBJ1-2, is as follows: DGGITQSPKYLFRKEGQNVTLSCEQNLNHDAMYWYRQDPGQGLRLIYYSQIVNDFQKGDIAEGYSVSREKKESFPLTVTSAQKNPTAFYLCASINIGGGGYTFGSGTRLTVV.

The J gene is TRBJ1-2, the V gene TRBV6-1, with D unresolved. Trimming removed 4 bases at V and 5 bases at J, with 11 bases between. Germline V gene data show CDR1 as MNHNS and CDR2 as SASEGT. The CDR3 consists of 13 residues. CDR3 coding DNA: TGTGCCAGCAGTGCTCGTTCACTGTATGGCTACACCTTC. Its protein product is CASSARSLYGYTF.

CDR3 in DNA: TGTGCCACCAGCAGCCCCGGGACAGATTACAATGAGCAGTTCTTC. It is translated as CATSSPGTDYNEQFF. The chain combines TRBV15 with TRBJ2-1, with 7 bases matching TRBD1. The CDR3 runs 15 residues. Germline trimming cut 3 bases from V and 4 bases from J; bases unmatched to any gene: 6. CDR1 LNHNV and CDR2 YYDKDF come from the germline V gene (reference sequence).

The chain recombines TRBV19 with TRBJ1-2; 8 nucleotides align to TRBD1. Germline-derived CDR1 and CDR2 are LNHDA and SQIVND (reference sequence). CDR3 length: 13 residues. Germline trimming cut 9 bases from V and 8 bases from J; bases unmatched to any gene: 11. CDR3 protein: CASQNQGAGGYTF. DNA for the CDR3: TGTGCCAGCCAGAACCAGGGGGCGGGAGGCTACACCTTC.

J is TRBJ1-2 and V is TRBV18; no clear D. V lost 2 bases and J lost 8, with 15 bases in between. This CDR3 is 14 amino acids long. Germline V gene data show CDR1 as KGHSH and CDR2 as LQKENI. For the CDR3, the DNA is TGTGCCAGCTCACCAGCTGTCACAGATATCGGCTACACCTTC. This codes for CASSPAVTDIGYTF. The full variable domain, rest sourced from reference TRBV18 and TRBJ1-2, is NAGVMQNPRHLVRRRGQEARLRCSPMKGHSHVYWYRQLPEEGLKFMVYLQKENIIDESGMPKERFSAEFPKEGPSILRIQQVVRGDSAAYFCASSPAVTDIGYTFGSGTRLTVV.

The chain recombines TRBV10-2 with TRBJ2-2; 7 positions match TRBD1. The CDR3 runs to 13 residues. V lost 8 bases to trimming and J lost 7 bases; unmatched junction nucleotides: 7. Germline V gene lookup returns CDR1 WSHSY and CDR2 SAAADI. The CDR3 here is CASERGPGGELFF. The CDR3 nucleotides read TGCGCCAGCGAAAGGGGGCCCGGCGGGGAGCTGTTTTTT.

The J gene is TRBJ2-1, the V gene TRBV30; no clear D. This CDR3 contains 14 residues. Germline V gene lookup returns CDR1 GTSNPN and CDR2 SVGIG (reference sequence). Between the trimmed V and J ends, which lost 3 bases and 7 bases, there was a span of 16 bases. The CDR3 sequence: CAWSGQALVNEQFF. CDR3 nucleotides: TGTGCCTGGAGCGGTCAAGCGCTTGTTAATGAGCAGTTCTTC.

The chain couples TRBV19 to TRBJ1-3; TRBD1 is a possible D gene (6 bases). Germline V CDR1 and CDR2: LNHDA, SQIVND (reference sequence). The CDR3 runs 15 residues. V lost 9 bases and J 2 bases, leaving 17 bases between the germline ends. CDR3 residues: CASHPGGTAGNTIYF. CDR3 coding DNA: TGTGCCAGCCATCCGGGGGGCACTGCTGGAAACACCATATATTTT.

V is TRBV7-9 and J is TRBJ1-1, with D possibly being TRBD1 (5 bases). With 8 bases removed from V and 3 bases from J, the gap between germline ends came to 10 bases. CDR3 length: 12 amino acids. Germline-derived CDR1 and CDR2 are SEHNR and FQNEAQ (reference sequence). Here the CDR3 DNA reads TGTGCCAGCCGTAGGGGTGACACTGAAGCTTTCTTT. Protein: CASRRGDTEAFF. Complete variable domain (other parts from reference TRBV7-9 and TRBJ1-1): DTGVSQNPRHKITKRGQNVTFRCDPISEHNRLYWYRQTLGQGPEFLTYFQNEAQLEKSRLLSDRFSAERPKGSFSTLEIQRTEQGDSAMYLCASRRGDTEAFFGQGTRLTVV.

The gene calls are TRBV4-1 and TRBJ1-4, with 10 bases fitting TRBD1. V gave up 0 bases and J gave up 6 bases; unmatched junction bases: 7. Germline V gene data show CDR1 as MGHRA and CDR2 as YSYEKL. The CDR3 contains 17 residues. The CDR3 nucleotides read TGCGCCAGCAGCCAAGACTATTCGACAGGGGGCCATGAAAAACTGTTTTTT. Translated, it gives CASSQDYSTGGHEKLFF.

The sample holds one count of this clone. This chain uses TRBV5-1 with TRBJ2-3; possibly TRBD2 for D (6 bases). The CDR3 has 16 amino acids. Trimming cost V 4 bases and J 2 bases, with 17 bases left between them. CDR1 SGHRS and CDR2 YFSETQ come from the germline V gene. CDR3 nucleotides: TGCGCCAGCAGCCACCGGGACTTCCGCACCACAGATACGCAGTATTTT. It is translated as CASSHRDFRTTDTQYF.

The gene calls are TRBV6-4 and TRBJ2-1, with 10 bases lining up with TRBD2. Germline CDR1 and CDR2: MRHNA and SNTAGT. V was clipped by 3 bases and J by 6 bases; unmatched bases: 2. CDR3 length: 14 amino acids. The CDR3 DNA follows: TGTGCCAGCAGTGAAGCGGGAGGGCCCAATGAGCAGTTCTTC. Residues: CASSEAGGPNEQFF.

J is TRBJ2-5 and V is TRBV7-2; 8 bases map to TRBD2. This CDR3 spans 15 amino acids. V shed 5 bases and J 2 bases; nucleotides not matched to a gene: 7. CDR1 and CDR2 (germline): SGHTA, FQGNSA. CDR3 in DNA: TGTGCCAGCAGCGGCCAGCGGGGGCCTCAAGAGACCCAGTACTTC. Translating it yields CASSGQRGPQETQYF.

Points on this clone: Different DNA sequences within this sample yield the same CDR3. The chain joins TRBV29-1 to TRBJ1-2; 7 bases map to TRBD1. After removal of 4 bases from V and 5 bases from J, the junction contained 1 base not matched to a gene. CDR1 SQVTM and CDR2 ANQGSEA come from the germline V gene. The length of the CDR3 is 11 residues. CDR3 amino acids: CSVGDSYGYTF. The DNA for the CDR3 is TGCAGCGTTGGGGACAGTTATGGCTACACCTTC. Full variable domain (outside the CDR3, taken from reference TRBV29-1 and TRBJ1-2): SAVISQKPSRDICQRGTSLTIQCQVDSQVTMMFWYRQQPGQSLTLIATANQGSEATYESGFVIDKFPISRPNLTFSTLTVSNMSPEDSSIYLCSVGDSYGYTFGSGTRLTVV.

With regard to this clone: Within the sample, other DNA sequences also encode this same CDR3. This sequence joins TRBV19 and TRBJ2-1; possibly TRBD2 for D (6 bases). V lost 9 bases, J lost 4 bases, and 22 bases lay in between. The CDR3 loop spans 16 amino acids. CDR1 is LNHDA, CDR2 SQIVND, per germline (reference sequence). Written as DNA, the CDR3 is TGTGCCAGCATTCCGAAAAGTGGAGGGTTTTACAATGAGCAGTTCTTC. Translating it yields CASIPKSGGFYNEQFF.

The genes are TRBV6-6 and TRBJ2-3; no reliable D call. CDR1 and CDR2 (germline): MNHNY, SVGAGI (reference sequence). The germline V and J ends were trimmed by 8 bases and 0 bases, with 9 bases remaining between them. This CDR3 spans 13 amino acids. CDR3 DNA: TGTGCCAGCGCCACCGGGAGCACAGATACGCAGTATTTT. Protein product: CASATGSTDTQYF.

V is TRBV7-6 and J is TRBJ2-7; D may be TRBD1 (6 bases). The CDR3 sequence is 13 residues long. Germline V gene data show CDR1 as SGHVS and CDR2 as FNYEAQ. V was shortened by 3 bases and J by 4 bases, with 10 bases between the two germline ends. In nucleotides, the CDR3 is TGTGCCAGCAGCTTGAACAGGGAGTACGAGCAGTACTTC. This gives the protein CASSLNREYEQYF.

The rearrangement links TRBV2 to TRBJ1-5; 7 bases map to TRBD1. V dropped 5 bases and J dropped 2; count of bases not matched to a gene: 9. The CDR3 consists of 16 residues. In germline, CDR1 is SNHLY, CDR2 FYNNEI. The CDR3 DNA reads TGTGCCAGCAGTCCGCCGACAGGGACTCGCAATCAGCCCCAGCATTTT. Amino acids: CASSPPTGTRNQPQHF.

The chain links TRBV7-9 to TRBJ1-2; D gene unclear. Germline-derived CDR1 and CDR2 are SEHNR and FQNEAQ (reference sequence). Trimming shortened V by 0 bases and J by 3 bases, and 8 bases separated the two germline ends. CDR3 length equals 14 residues. CDR3 loop: CASSLAAPYYGYTF. The CDR3 DNA sequence: TGTGCCAGCAGCTTAGCGGCACCCTACTATGGCTACACCTTC.

This clone was seen a handful of times. J is TRBJ2-4 and V is TRBV10-1, with 11 bases that match TRBD1. The J segment lost 2 bases and the V segment lost 0 bases, leaving 18 bases of the junction unmatched. Germline V gene lookup returns CDR1 WNHNN and CDR2 SYGVQD (reference sequence). The CDR3 is 22 residues long. CDR3 DNA: TGCGCCAGCAGTGAGTCGATTTCGGGACAGGGGGTTTGGAGTACAACCAAAAACATTCAGTACTTC. It specifies CASSESISGQGVWSTTKNIQYF.

The chain recombines TRBV7-9 with TRBJ1-1; D is unresolved. Trimming stripped 3 bases from V and 3 bases from J, with 11 bases between. This CDR3 has 14 residues. Germline V gene sequence: CDR1 SEHNR, CDR2 FQNEAQ (reference sequence). The CDR3 reads CASSFFGRDTEAFF. In DNA form, the CDR3 reads TGTGCCAGCAGCTTCTTCGGCCGGGACACTGAAGCTTTCTTT.

V is TRBV27 and J is TRBJ2-1; 8 bases line up with TRBD2. In germline, CDR1 is MNHEY, CDR2 SMNVEV (reference sequence). V dropped 3 bases and J dropped 4; count of bases not matched to a gene: 14. CDR3 length equals 18 residues. The CDR3 DNA sequence: TGTGCCAGCAGTTTTTCGGCTAGCGGGTTCTCTTTTTACAATGAGCAGTTCTTC. The encoded protein is CASSFSASGFSFYNEQFF.

The chain couples TRBV18 to TRBJ1-1; the match to TRBD1 covers 8 bases. Germline V gene sequence: CDR1 KGHSH, CDR2 LQKENI. After removal of 4 bases from V and 5 bases from J, the junction contained 3 bases not matched to a gene. The CDR3 runs 13 residues. CDR3 in amino acids: CASSLDRGTEAFF. In DNA form, the CDR3 reads TGTGCCAGCTCACTCGACAGGGGTACTGAAGCTTTCTTT.